This TCR beta chain was sequenced for a study of patients and donors after allogeneic stem cell transplantation (TCRdb year 2020). In its sample, this clonotype was seen a few times. The antigen it binds to is not known. No much larger clone exists at a distance of one base, and base qualities are not known. Library method: RT-PCR. For sequencing, a NextSeq 550 was employed. In TCRdb, the public reads were trimmed at Q25 with fastp and aligned with MiXCR, with productive beta chains retained. All rows with the same CDR3 protein become a single entry with the most common DNA and genes. For this sample the table gives hundreds of thousands of distinct CDR3 sequences, of which 16% were detected only once. Around 6.8% of the sample rests with the top ten. The germline V gene specifies LGHNA as CDR1 and YSLEER as CDR2. V sheds 0 bases and J sheds 0 bases, leaving 11 bases between their ends. Counted from cysteine to phenylalanine, this CDR3 has 16 amino acids. The kept DNA is CDR3 alone, 48 bases in frame from the first base.

This TCR was sampled from a human donor who was either an allogeneic HSCT recipient or a stem cell or donor lymphocyte infusion donor (not recorded which). It is not recorded whose cells these are; they may come from a transplant donor. Here the chain combines TRBV4-3 and TRBJ1-1; a weak D assignment points to TRBD1 (6 bases agree). Sequencing input: blood, either unsorted or a sorted T cell fraction (not recorded which). CDR3 reads: CASSQDPTGMNTEAFF. The DNA sequence reads TGCGCCAGCAGCCAAGATCCAACAGGGATGAACACTGAAGCTTTCTTT.